This TCR beta chain was identified in a study of shared clonotypes between healthy human individuals. Repertoires were generated with immunoSEQ multiplex PCR, while TCRdb's copy carries only in-frame clones and drops some. In the table there are about 700,000 clones, about 91% of which are singletons. Naive CD8 cells were CD45RO-negative, positively selected for CCR7, excluding terminally differentiated effector memory CD45RA+ cells. The CDR3 extends over 16 amino acids. V lost 6 bases, J lost 3 bases, and 21 bases lay in between. The germline V gene has CDR1 SGHDT and CDR2 YYEEEE. This receptor was taken from a man aged 25-45 years in good health. Sequenced material: naive CD8+ T cells sorted from blood. The V call is TRBV5-6, the J call TRBJ1-1; D perhaps matches TRBD1 (6 bases). Here the CDR3 reads CASTTGQPQGDTEAFF. The CDR3 coding sequence is TGTGCCAGCACCACAGGACAGCCTCAAGGGGACACTGAAGCTTTCTTT.